This TCR beta chain was obtained from a study of regulatory T cells in long-lasting Graves disease. Study information: Less than 3 months of antithyroid drugs had been taken by newly diagnosed Graves' patients.

CDR3 length: 15 amino acids. Per germline, CDR1 SEHNR and CDR2 FQNEAQ (reference sequence). V was cut by 1 base and J by 4 bases, with 14 bases left in between. Libraries of TCR beta came from iRepertoire HTBI primers plus Arm-PCR of CDR3 regions. How the authors handled the data: Samples jointly harbored about 65 TRBV and 14 TRBJ segments. TCRdb reanalysed the multiplex PCR reads using MiXCR and keeps one entry per CDR3 protein. The V and J calls and clone size are TCRdb's, not the authors'. The sample includes 550,000 to 700,000 distinct CDR3 sequences, 15% to 20% of them seen just once. Time point denoted: newly diagnosed GD, antithyroid drugs for less than 3 months. PBMCs provided the RNA from which the TCR library was made. These data also featured in a second study, about T cells in Graves' hyperthyroidism and ophthalmopathy. As that report states: Researchers ran a first-round RT-PCR on the TCR CDR3 using the HTBI primer set. Blood held most thyroid clonotypes expanded above 0.001 frequency.

This TCR came from a man younger than 35 with Graves disease. The sequencing here drew on peripheral blood mononuclear cells (PBMCs), taken at new diagnosis, from a patient treated with antithyroid drugs. This sequence joins TRBV7-9 and TRBJ2-7; D gene ambiguous. CDR3 sequence (DNA): TGTGCCAGCAGCTTAGAAGGCGGTAGCCTGTACGAGCAGTACTTC. It is translated as CASSLEGGSLYEQYF.